This T cell receptor beta chain was identified in a study of PD-1 blockade in classical Hodgkin lymphoma. With no exception, relapse followed autologous stem cell transplantation in all patients, and brentuximab vedotin exposure varied. TCRdb keeps only in-frame clones here, not all; method: immunoSEQ multiplex PCR. The table lists under 70,000 clones, 70% to 90% of them singletons. The TCR comes from a human donor with classical Hodgkin lymphoma. The sequencing used peripheral blood mononuclear cells (PBMCs), collected at baseline.

The CDR3 DNA reads TGTGCCAGCAGCCCCCGGGGGGAGCGGGGGGGCCGAGAGACCCAGTACTTC. This encodes CASSPRGERGGRETQYF. The genes are TRBV9 and TRBJ2-5; 10 positions match TRBD2. CDR1 is SGDLS, CDR2 YYNGEE, per germline. The CDR3 runs to 17 residues. The J segment lost 4 bases and the V segment lost 4 bases, leaving 13 bases of the junction unmatched.